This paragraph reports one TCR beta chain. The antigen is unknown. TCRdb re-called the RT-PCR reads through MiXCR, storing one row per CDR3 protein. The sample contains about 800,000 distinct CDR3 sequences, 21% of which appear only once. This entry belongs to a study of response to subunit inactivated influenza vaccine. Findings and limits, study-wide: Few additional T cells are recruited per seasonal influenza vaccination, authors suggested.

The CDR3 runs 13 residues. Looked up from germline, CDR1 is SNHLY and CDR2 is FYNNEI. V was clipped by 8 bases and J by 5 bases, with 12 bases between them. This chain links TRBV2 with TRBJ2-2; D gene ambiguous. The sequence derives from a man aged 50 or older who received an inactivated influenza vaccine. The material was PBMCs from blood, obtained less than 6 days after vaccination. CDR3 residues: CASEQRATGELFF. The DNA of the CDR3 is TGTGCCAGCGAACAACGGGCTACCGGGGAGCTGTTTTTT.